This T cell receptor beta chain comes out of a study of cytomegalovirus exposure and HLA in healthy donors. Across the whole study: Approximately 80 million unique TCRs from HLA-typed donors were held in an early data release. Most donors, 81% of several hundred genotyped, fell in the Caucasian-associated ancestry cluster.

The PCR contained 60 Vbeta and 13 Jbeta primers. Libraries were prepared by immunoSEQ multiplex PCR; TCRdb keeps only in-frame clonotypes and omits some of them. The table shows under 200,000 clones, with 62% occurring only once. The clonotype comes from a man in his forties in good health and CMV-seronegative. Sequenced sample: PBMCs.

The CDR3 reads CASSPLGGDEQFF. The DNA for the CDR3 is TGTGCCAGCTCACCACTCGGGGGAGATGAGCAGTTCTTC. The chain employs TRBV18 and TRBJ2-1; perhaps TRBD2 as D (6 bases). CDR1 and CDR2 (germline): KGHSH, LQKENI. This CDR3 is 13 amino acids long. The V end was cut by 1 base, the J end by 8 bases, with 9 bases between.